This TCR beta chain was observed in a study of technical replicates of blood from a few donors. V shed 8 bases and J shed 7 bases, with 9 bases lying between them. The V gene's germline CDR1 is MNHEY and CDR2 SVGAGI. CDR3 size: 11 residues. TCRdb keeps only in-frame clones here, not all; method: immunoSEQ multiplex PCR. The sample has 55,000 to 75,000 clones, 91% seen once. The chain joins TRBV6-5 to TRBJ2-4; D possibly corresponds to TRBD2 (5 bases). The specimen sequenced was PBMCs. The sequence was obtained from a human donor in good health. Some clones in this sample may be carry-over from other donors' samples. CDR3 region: CASRGANIQYF. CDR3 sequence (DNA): TGTGCCAGCCGGGGAGCGAACATTCAGTACTTC.